Each of the 5 T cell receptor beta chains below was sequenced from the same sample in a study of blood T cells in healthy people across ages. The authors ran a second PCR of 7 to 11 cycles using a sample-barcoded 5' primer and a J-beta primer mix. In TCRdb, the 5' RACE reads were re-called with MiXCR into one record per CDR3 protein. The sample carries some 1.8 million distinct CDR3 sequences, about 39% recorded once. Sequencing used blood. The receptors originated from a human donor in good health.

This clonotype turned up a few times. V and J are TRBV5-1 and TRBJ2-1; maybe TRBD1 (5 bases). The tail of the sequence fits TRBJ2-3 better, so the J call may be wrong. This CDR3 comprises 15 residues. Germline V lookup: CDR1 SGHRS, CDR2 YFSETQ. The CDR3 spells CASSLEGLGYNEQYF. The CDR3 region has the DNA TGCGCCAGCAGCTTGGAGGGGTTGGGGTACAATGAGCAGTATTTT.

The chain recombines TRBV6-5 with TRBJ1-1; D is uncertain. The CDR3 is 16 residues long. Germline V gene sequence: CDR1 MNHEY, CDR2 SVGAGI. With 0 bases removed from V and 5 bases from J, the gap between germline ends came to 16 bases. The CDR3, as DNA: TGTGCCAGCAGTTACTCGATCCACGACGATGGGACTGAAGCTTTCTTT. It is translated as CASSYSIHDDGTEAFF.

This clonotype was picked up many times. This chain connects TRBV7-2 to TRBJ1-2; D unresolved. The V and J ends lost 1 base and 1 base respectively, with 7 bases between them. Germline V lookup: CDR1 SGHTA, CDR2 FQGNSA. The CDR3 length is 14 residues. CDR3 protein: CASSLGTLNYGYTF. The CDR3 nucleotides read TGTGCCAGCAGCTTAGGGACCCTTAACTATGGCTACACCTTC.

There are a few counts of this clonotype. The chain has TRBV20-1 and TRBJ2-4; D may be TRBD1 or TRBD2 (5 bases each). Trimming shortened V by 1 base and J by 13 bases, and 17 bases separated the two germline ends. CDR3 length: 13 residues. Germline assignment: CDR1 DFQATT and CDR2 SNEGSKA (reference sequence). This CDR3 reads CSARAGSLGEQYF. CDR3 DNA sequence: TGCAGTGCTAGAGCGGGTTCCCTGGGGGAGCAGTACTTC.

The V and J genes are TRBV12-5 and TRBJ2-2; D remains unclear. The V end was cut by 3 bases, the J end by 6 bases, with 2 bases between. This CDR3 is built from 11 residues. CDR1 and CDR2 from the germline V gene are LGHNT and FRNRAP. CDR3 sequence: CASGFPGELFF. CDR3 sequence (DNA): TGTGCTAGTGGTTTTCCCGGGGAGCTGTTTTTT.